The TCR beta chain described here comes from a study of T cell responses to AZD1222 COVID-19 vaccine. Data came from immunoSEQ multiplex PCR; TCRdb stores just in-frame clones and leaves some out. The sample lists over 150,000 clones, about 87% occurring once. The V gene lost 11 bases and the J gene lost 4 bases, with 8 bases spanning the gap. The CDR3 is 10 amino acids. From germline, CDR1 is MDHEN and CDR2 SYDVKM. The study, taken as a whole, reports: Only 6 or 7 people who got AZD1222 tested seropositive at baseline. A reported finding is that nearly half of spike-specific TCRs target unmutated variant regions.

A remark on this clone: Its antigen remains unknown.

J is TRBJ1-2 and V is TRBV28; possibly TRBD1 for D (5 bases). The source of this sequence is an adult in good health. Source: peripheral blood, taken on day 0 of AZD1222 vaccination. The CDR3 nucleotides are TGTGCCGCAGGGAGCTATGGCTACACCTTC. Translation: CAAGSYGYTF.